This T cell receptor beta chain was recovered during a study of T cell changes during pregnancy in multiple sclerosis. Germline loops: CDR1 MRHNA, CDR2 SNTAGT. V lost 4 bases, J lost 6 bases, and 16 bases lay in between. The length of the CDR3 is 14 residues. Method: immunoSEQ multiplex PCR; TCRdb's copy keeps in-frame clones and lacks some. The repertoire holds 45,000 to 70,000 clones, with around 93% as singletons. The sequence came from a female donor with multiple sclerosis, enrolled in a pregnancy study. This specimen consisted of CD4+ T cells from peripheral blood mononuclear cells, obtained after pregnancy. The rearrangement uses TRBV6-4 and TRBJ2-7; possibly TRBD1 or TRBD2 for D (7 bases each). The CDR3 loop reads CASSASGGAFEQYF. The CDR3 DNA sequence: TGTGCCAGCAGTGCCTCAGGGGGGGCCTTCGAGCAGTACTTC.